This TCR beta chain was profiled in a study of blood T cell repertoires in COVID-19. The assay was immunoSEQ multiplex PCR, and TCRdb's table has in-frame clones only and misses some. The table lists 120,000 to 150,000 clones, approximately 88% of them singletons. This clone was counted between two and nine times. The CDR3 is 15 amino acids. V dropped 3 bases and J dropped 6 bases, with 16 bases sitting between them. The germline CDR1 and CDR2 sequences are KGHSH and LQKENI. The sample was PBMCs or T cells enriched from blood (not recorded which). The chain carries TRBV18 and TRBJ2-3; a weak D match, TRBD2 (5 bases). The receptor's source is a man aged 40-49 years with acute COVID-19. The CDR3 region has the DNA TGTGCCAGCTCACCTAGGACTGCCGATTGGGATACGCAGTATTTT. Protein product: CASSPRTADWDTQYF.